Detailed here is one T cell receptor (beta chain). The data originate from a study of T-cell memory formation after mild COVID-19. 5'RACE with constant-segment primers yielded barcoded, UMI-tagged TCR alpha and TCR beta cDNA libraries. TCRdb called the 5' RACE reads again in MiXCR, with one record for every CDR3 protein. In the table there are around 310,000 distinct CDR3 sequences, 20% to 25% of which are singletons. Germline CDR1 is MNHNY and CDR2 is SVGAGI (reference sequence). V was shortened by 5 bases and J by 2 bases, with 10 bases between the two germline ends. The CDR3 is made up of 15 amino acids.

Sequences were obtained from PBMCs or a T cell subset sorted from them (not recorded which). The gene calls are TRBV6-6 and TRBJ2-6; no reliable D call. The origin of this receptor is a man between 18 and 35 years old who had mild COVID-19 (a few samples of this study predate the infection). Cell type and time point are not known. CDR3 region: CASSMTFAGANVLTF. The CDR3 coding sequence is TGTGCCAGCAGTATGACATTTGCTGGGGCCAACGTCCTGACTTTC.